This T cell receptor (beta chain) came from a study of blood T cell repertoires in COVID-19. The wider study: PBMCs, B-cell-depleted T cells, or T cells were the source of the cDNA or gDNA that made up the material.

In the original analysis: Reference gene primer amplification in the assay estimated nucleated cell counts. Produced via immunoSEQ multiplex PCR; TCRdb's table is partial and in-frame only. The V and J calls and the clone size are those of that table, but D and trimming were determined from the DNA. The top ten clones hold around 5% of a sample with some 350,000 clones, approximately 88% of them seen once. The V gene end was trimmed by 2 bases and the J gene end by 1 base; junction bases not matched to a gene: 4. Germline loops: CDR1 MNHNS, CDR2 SASEGT. This CDR3 region has 17 residues. Everyone who took part was roughly 18 to 89 years old, and they came from about 25 US areas.

The material sequenced was PBMCs or T cells enriched from blood (not recorded which). The TCR comes from a man between 25 and 39 years old who had recovered from COVID-19. V gene TRBV6-1 combines with J gene TRBJ2-3; 12 positions agree with TRBD2. The CDR3 DNA reads as TGTGCCAGCAGTGAATCTAGCGGGGGGGCCCGCACAGATACGCAGTATTTT. Translation gives CASSESSGGARTDTQYF.